The rows below give T cell receptor beta chains drawn from one sample of a study of blood T cell repertoires in COVID-19. Repertoires were generated with immunoSEQ multiplex PCR, while TCRdb's copy carries only in-frame clones and drops some. The data show roughly 250,000 clones, with 88% seen just once and 0.99% held by the top ten. The sequenced sample consisted of peripheral blood. The receptor source for this set is a middle-aged woman who had recovered from COVID-19. Both conserved end residues are part of each CDR3. A D gene is named only where the DNA matches it firmly. Clone size is shown for a subset of rows, as once, few, many or a class of expanded clone.

v_call,j_call,clone_size,d_call,cdr3_nt,cdr3_aa
TRBV7-3,TRBJ1-1,NA,NA,TGTGCCAGCAGCTTAACCCCGGGGGAGAACACTGAAGCTTTCTTT,CASSLTPGENTEAFF
TRBV7-2,TRBJ2-5,NA,TRBD2,TGTGCCAGCAGCTTAGCCGTGGTAGCGGGGGGGGAGACCCAGTACTTC,CASSLAVVAGGETQYF
TRBV5-4,TRBJ2-3,NA,TRBD2,TGTGCCAGCAGCCAGAGCGGGGGGGTAGGTACGCAGTATTTT,CASSQSGGVGTQYF
TRBV10-3,TRBJ1-1,NA,NA,TGTGCCATCACCAAACAGGGTGGGACTGAAGCTTTCTTT,CAITKQGGTEAFF
TRBV15,TRBJ2-7,NA,TRBD1,TGTGCCACCAGCAACCGGGACAGCCTCTCCTACGAGCAGTACTTC,CATSNRDSLSYEQYF
TRBV19,TRBJ1-6,NA,NA,TGTGCCAGTAGTATAGGGGGGCCGGTGAGGCTTTCACCCCTCCACTTT,CASSIGGPVRLSPLHF
TRBV6-6,TRBJ1-6,NA,NA,TGTGCCACCGGACAGACAAATTCACCCCTCCACTTT,CATGQTNSPLHF
TRBV10-3,TRBJ1-5,once,NA,TGTGCCATCAGTGAGCGGCAGGGGCCTAGCAATCAGCCCCAGCATTTT,CAISERQGPSNQPQHF
TRBV6-6,TRBJ2-7,NA,TRBD2,TGTGCCAGCAGTTACTCGGCGGGAGGGTACGAGCAGTACTTC,CASSYSAGGYEQYF
TRBV6-4,TRBJ2-3,NA,TRBD1,TGTGCCAGCACCCACGCCGGGACAGGGGTGTTAGCGGCTAGCACAGATACGCAGTATTTT,CASTHAGTGVLAASTDTQYF
TRBV9,TRBJ2-3,NA,TRBD1,TGTGCCAGCAGCGCCGGGGGGACAGGGGGCACAGATACGCAGTATTTT,CASSAGGTGGTDTQYF
TRBV11-3,TRBJ1-1,NA,NA,TGTGCCAGCAGCCCCCGCCGAGGTGGCACTGAAGCTTTCTTT,CASSPRRGGTEAFF
TRBV5-8,TRBJ2-5,NA,TRBD1,TGTGCCAGCAGCAGGGGGACAGGGCCCCGCCAAGAGACCCAGTACTTC,CASSRGTGPRQETQYF
TRBV15,TRBJ1-6,NA,NA,TGTGCCACCAGCAGGGCAGGGGCCACCCGGAATTCACCCCTCCACTTT,CATSRAGATRNSPLHF
TRBV4-3,TRBJ1-2,once,NA,TGCGCCAGCAGCCAAGATACGGGTCCCAATGGCTACACCTTC,CASSQDTGPNGYTF
TRBV30,TRBJ2-7,NA,TRBD1,TGTGCCGGGCCTGAACCGACAGGGACCGAGCAGTACTTC,CAGPEPTGTEQYF
TRBV7-8,TRBJ1-1,NA,NA,TGTGCCAGCAGCCCCGCGGGGGGGACTGAAGCTTTCTTT,CASSPAGGTEAFF
TRBV6-5,TRBJ1-2,NA,TRBD1,TGTGCCAGCAGTCTGTACCGGGACAGAAACTATGGCTACACCTTC,CASSLYRDRNYGYTF
TRBV13,TRBJ2-7,once,NA,TGTGCCAGCAGCTTAGGCCTCTCCCCCTACGAGCAGTACTTC,CASSLGLSPYEQYF
TRBV14,TRBJ1-1,NA,NA,TGTGCCAGCAGGGACAGCCAGAACACTGAAGCTTTCTTT,CASRDSQNTEAFF
TRBV7-9,TRBJ1-1,NA,NA,TGTGCCAGCAGCTTTGGGCAGGGTGCTGAAGCTTTCTTT,CASSFGQGAEAFF
TRBV30,TRBJ1-5,NA,NA,TGTGCCTGGAGTGTATCCTCCGAGGGACAGCCCCAGCATTTT,CAWSVSSEGQPQHF
TRBV6-1,TRBJ1-3,NA,NA,TGTGCCAGCAGTGAACAGGCTTCTGGAAACACCATATATTTT,CASSEQASGNTIYF
TRBV30,TRBJ2-3,NA,TRBD1,TGTGCCTGGAGGGACAGGGTAACAGATACGCAGTATTTT,CAWRDRVTDTQYF
TRBV14,TRBJ1-1,NA,TRBD1,TGTGCCAGCAGCCCCCTCAGGGGGTACACTGAAGCTTTCTTT,CASSPLRGYTEAFF
TRBV4-1,TRBJ2-5,NA,TRBD2,TGCGCCAGCAGCCAAGAGTGGGGGCCCCCCGGGGGGGCCCAGTACTTC,CASSQEWGPPGGAQYF
TRBV10-3,TRBJ2-1,NA,NA,TGTGCCATCGGCGGACGGGAATCCTACAATGAGCAGTTCTTC,CAIGGRESYNEQFF
TRBV7-2,TRBJ2-1,once,NA,TGTGCCAGCAGCTTAGGGGCAATCTACAATGAGCAGTTCTTC,CASSLGAIYNEQFF
TRBV19,TRBJ1-2,NA,NA,TGTGCCAGTAGGGACACGAGGCGGTTCTATGGCTACACCTTC,CASRDTRRFYGYTF
TRBV29-1,TRBJ2-3,NA,TRBD1,TGCGTCACTGGGGGGGGACAGGGAACAGATACGCAGTATTTT,CVTGGGQGTDTQYF
TRBV27,TRBJ1-5,NA,TRBD1,TGTGCCAGCACCCCAGGGGGCTGGGGCAATCAGCCCCAGCATTTT,CASTPGGWGNQPQHF
TRBV6-5,TRBJ1-6,NA,TRBD1,TGTGCCAGCAGTACCCGGGACAGCAATTCACCCCTCCACTTT,CASSTRDSNSPLHF
TRBV6-2/TRBV6-3,TRBJ2-1,few,TRBD2,TGTGCCAGCAGTTACCCCCCCGCCGGACTAGCGCCCGATGAGCAGTTCTTC,CASSYPPAGLAPDEQFF
TRBV30,TRBJ2-1,NA,TRBD1,TGTGCCTGGAGCCAGGACAGGGTCGTAAAGCAGTTCTTC,CAWSQDRVVKQFF
TRBV27,TRBJ2-7,NA,TRBD2,TGTGCCAGCAGTTTTGGACTAGCGGGAGGGTATAGCGCCTACGAGCAGTACTTC,CASSFGLAGGYSAYEQYF
TRBV19,TRBJ2-7,NA,NA,TGTGCCAGTAGTATACGGGCAGGGGGGATATCCTACGAGCAGTACTTC,CASSIRAGGISYEQYF
TRBV7-6,TRBJ1-1,NA,NA,TGTGCCAGCAGCTCCCTTGGGGGGGCCGGGAACACTGAAGCTTTCTTT,CASSSLGGAGNTEAFF
TRBV6-5,TRBJ2-7,few,NA,TGTGCCAGCACCCAGGGGGGCGAGCAGTACTTC,CASTQGGEQYF
TRBV18,TRBJ2-7,NA,NA,TGTGCCAGCTCACTACGGGGACACGGGCAGTACTTC,CASSLRGHGQYF
TRBV6-5,TRBJ2-2,NA,NA,TGTGCCAGCAGACCCGGACTAACCGGGGAGCTGTTTTTT,CASRPGLTGELFF
TRBV7-9,TRBJ2-1,few,TRBD2,TGTGCCAGCAGCTTAGTGGGACTAGCGGTCCACAATGAGCAGTTCTTC,CASSLVGLAVHNEQFF
TRBV3-1/TRBV3-2,TRBJ1-2,NA,TRBD1,TGTGCCAGCAGTCAGGGGGCTGGCTATGGCTACACCTTC,CASSQGAGYGYTF
TRBV19,TRBJ2-2,NA,TRBD2,TGTGCCAGTAGTATGTGGCGGGAGGATCTGTTTTTT,CASSMWREDLFF
TRBV18,TRBJ1-3,NA,NA,TGTGCCAGCTCACCAATCCGGGCGGACAAGGGAAACACCATATATTTT,CASSPIRADKGNTIYF